The 3 T cell receptor beta chains given below trace back to one sample, sequenced in a study of blood T cell repertoires in COVID-19. Libraries were prepared by immunoSEQ multiplex PCR; TCRdb keeps only in-frame clonotypes and omits some of them. The sample includes under 200,000 clones, roughly four fifths seen only once; the top ten take roughly 14%. What was sequenced was peripheral blood. These receptor sequences come from a man aged 25-40 years with active or convalescent COVID-19.

The chain uses TRBV7-9 and TRBJ2-2, with 10 positions matching TRBD2. J lost 2 bases, V lost 5 bases, and 2 bases had no gene match. Germline V gene data show CDR1 as SEHNR and CDR2 as FQNEAQ (reference sequence). The CDR3 loop spans 15 amino acids. CDR3: CASSPLAGNTGELFF. The CDR3 bases are TGTGCCAGCAGCCCACTAGCGGGAAACACCGGGGAGCTGTTTTTT.

V and J are TRBV28 and TRBJ2-2, with a weak D call TRBD2 (6 bases). This CDR3 contains 15 residues. Between the trimmed V and J ends, which lost 6 bases and 6 bases, there was a span of 17 bases. Germline V gene data show CDR1 as MDHEN and CDR2 as SYDVKM. In nucleotides, the CDR3 is TGTGCCAGCAGCTTTTTCCCGGGACTTCCCGGGGAGCTGTTTTTT. Translating gives CASSFFPGLPGELFF.

The V and J genes are TRBV6-5 and TRBJ2-4; 8 bases match TRBD1. CDR1 and CDR2 from the germline V gene are MNHEY and SVGAGI. J gave up 7 bases and V 5 bases, and 7 bases lay outside the gene matches. The CDR3 is 14 residues long. This CDR3 is CASSQSGGSNIQYF. The DNA of the CDR3 is TGTGCCAGCAGTCAATCAGGGGGCTCGAACATTCAGTACTTC.